A selection of T cell receptor beta chains follows, all from one sample in a study of CXCR3-negative and CXCR3-positive naive CD8 T cells. Reanalyzing the 5' RACE reads, TCRdb keeps one entry per CDR3 protein, without DNA. In all, the sample yields 75,000 or so distinct CDR3 sequences. Sequencing was carried out using naive CXCR3- CD8+ T cells from blood. The source is a human donor in good health. Some clones in this sample may be carry-over from other donors' samples. Each CDR3 is given with its conserved first and last residue.

length,V,J,CDR3
14,TRBV6-2/TRBV6-3,TRBJ1-2,CASSWMGTAYGYTF
15,TRBV29-1,TRBJ2-1,CSVAQGTLPYNEQFF
16,TRBV29-1,TRBJ2-1,CSHDITSGGQRDEQFF
12,TRBV6-5,TRBJ2-3,CASRDLTDTQYF
13,TRBV7-2,TRBJ2-7,CASRGQGTYEQYF
11,TRBV20-1,TRBJ2-1,CSARVGNEQFF
11,TRBV29-1,TRBJ2-1,CSVGVTGEQFF
14,TRBV29-1,TRBJ2-1,CSVEGQGDYNEQFF
16,TRBV7-9,TRBJ2-5,CASSLGPDRPQETQYF
14,TRBV13,TRBJ2-7,CASSDWTGKNEQYF
14,TRBV29-1,TRBJ2-3,CSVEARGPTDTQYF
11,TRBV29-1,TRBJ2-1,CSTGSYNEQFF
18,TRBV20-1,TRBJ1-2,CSARDYGVAGPPNYGYTF
17,TRBV20-1,TRBJ2-7,CSARDQELAGVSYEQYF
12,TRBV29-1,TRBJ2-1,CSVERGDNEQFF
17,TRBV28,TRBJ2-7,CASSLWGGQFRSYEQYF
13,TRBV6-5,TRBJ1-2,CASRKKGNYGYTF
16,TRBV7-6,TRBJ2-2,CASSQRTGPGSGELFF
13,TRBV20-1,TRBJ2-1,CSARVSGGEWQFF
14,TRBV6-5,TRBJ2-7,CASSPDLGAYEQYF
13,TRBV29-1,TRBJ2-7,CSGMTSDSYEQYF
13,TRBV6-1,TRBJ2-1,CASSEFRAAFQFF
15,TRBV12-3/TRBV12-4,TRBJ1-1,CASSWGGSPGTEAFF
15,TRBV20-1,TRBJ2-3,CSARAGQGNTDTQYF
14,TRBV12-3/TRBV12-4,TRBJ1-5,CASSWRGMSQPQHF
16,TRBV11-2,TRBJ2-3,CASSLVAGASTDTQYF
12,TRBV6-6,TRBJ1-1,CASSYSITEAFF
17,TRBV28,TRBJ2-7,CASSLRGWRGLRDEQYF
14,TRBV7-9,TRBJ1-1,CASSLAGANTEAFF
18,TRBV10-3,TRBJ2-3,CAISELRLAGGPGDTQYF
12,TRBV5-5,TRBJ2-7,CASSLGQTEQYF
13,TRBV5-6,TRBJ1-5,CASSLLEGQPQHF
13,TRBV6-6,TRBJ2-5,CASSYVVRETQYF
14,TRBV6-5,TRBJ2-5,CASSYSAVQETQYF
13,TRBV15,TRBJ2-3,CATSPLEGDTQYF
15,TRBV5-5,TRBJ2-7,CASSRGTLDPYEQYF
13,TRBV21-1,TRBJ2-7,CASYRKGTAILYF
15,TRBV5-1,TRBJ2-7,CASSSGLAGSYEQYF
21,TRBV5-3,TRBJ2-2,CARSLVRPPAVASGRTGELFF
17,TRBV7-8,TRBJ2-4,CASSLSGVLGAKNIQYF
16,TRBV12-3/TRBV12-4,TRBJ2-5,CASSQGGRGAEETQYF
15,TRBV28,TRBJ2-2,CASSLGQPNTGELFF
13,TRBV10-3,TRBJ2-5,CAINGELGETQYF
17,TRBV20-1,TRBJ2-7,CSAIPPGTSGGHYEQYF
14,TRBV4-2,TRBJ2-7,CASSQVGGSYEQYF
14,TRBV24-1,TRBJ2-1,CATSDLNTYNEQFF
15,TRBV28,TRBJ2-7,CASSLRQGIKYEQYF
14,TRBV7-8,TRBJ2-2,CASSPRTRPGELFF
14,TRBV20-1,TRBJ1-2,CSARASTGHYGYTF
12,TRBV29-1,TRBJ2-2,CSVGPGTGELFF
14,TRBV5-6,TRBJ2-7,CASSLSGFRYEQYF
16,TRBV14,TRBJ2-1,CASSQAPSGGRDEQFF
15,TRBV25-1,TRBJ2-7,CASSIRTSGGGEQYF
16,TRBV7-9,TRBJ2-7,CASSLVIGPESYEQYF
17,TRBV18,TRBJ2-6,CASSPLSVATGANVLTF
12,TRBV28,TRBJ2-2,CASTLGGGELFF
14,TRBV11-2,TRBJ2-1,CASSLEGQINEQFF
15,TRBV20-1,TRBJ2-7,CSARRRQDLSYEQYF
13,TRBV7-9,TRBJ2-1,CASSAGTSGEQFF